Listed here are 2 T cell receptor beta chains from one sample, sequenced in a study of shared clonotypes between healthy human individuals. Some clones are missing from TCRdb's copy, which holds only in-frame ones; the method was immunoSEQ multiplex PCR. The sample holds roughly 1,500,000 clones; approximately 98.5% are singletons and the top ten take 0.36%. Sequenced material: naive CD4+ T cells sorted from blood. Subset here: CD45RA+ positively selected. These receptors all stem from a man in his thirties or forties in good health.

The chain is built from TRBV7-8 and TRBJ1-4; D may be TRBD1 (6 bases). The V gene lost 0 bases and the J gene lost 6 bases, with 8 bases spanning the gap. The CDR3 totals 14 residues. The germline V gene has CDR1 SGHVS and CDR2 FQNEAQ. The CDR3, as DNA: TGTGCCAGCAGCTTAGCACAGGGACATGAAAAACTGTTTTTT. This translates into CASSLAQGHEKLFF.

The chain recombines TRBV11-2 with TRBJ2-2, with 12 bases aligning to TRBD2. The CDR3 is 16 residues long. Germline CDR1 is SGHAT and CDR2 is FQNNGV. The ends lost 8 bases at V and 2 bases at J; junction bases unmatched: 6. The CDR3 DNA sequence: TGTGCCAGCGGCCGACTAGCGGGAGAAAACACCGGGGAGCTGTTTTTT. It yields the protein CASGRLAGENTGELFF.